This entry concerns a single TCR beta chain. Its antigen remains unidentified. V lost 2 bases to trimming and J lost 11 bases, with 12 bases between them. CDR3 length equals 13 residues. Germline assignment: CDR1 KGHSH and CDR2 LQKENI. Treatment in this sample: roughly 18 received Ad26.COV2.S at low or high dose, single or two shots; about five received placebo; per-sample allocation not given. Day 63 after the first vaccine or placebo injection was the time point for sampling. An adult of 18-55 years in Boston served as donor. Participants' vaccine, an Ad26 vector, delivered Wuhan-strain SARS-CoV-2 spike. This specimen comes from a study of Ad26.COV2.S vaccination and SARS-CoV-2 variants. Overall study: The study gave Ad26.COV2.S intramuscularly, once or twice 56 days apart.

Sequencing was performed with immunoSEQ multiplex PCR; in TCRdb, only in-frame clones are kept and a portion is missing. The sample carries roughly 500,000 clones, roughly 89% recorded once. The study's findings and limits: Placebo recipients and vaccine recipients were similar in non-spike TCR breadth.

The TCR sequence derives from a person between 18 and 60 years old who received the Ad26.COV2.S COVID-19 vaccine or a placebo. The V and J genes are TRBV18 and TRBJ1-4; a weak D match, TRBD1 (5 bases). This material consisted of peripheral blood, taken in a trial of Ad26.COV2.S vaccine versus placebo. The DNA of the CDR3 is TGTGCCAGCTCACCAAGAGGACGGGACAAACTGTTTTTT. This codes for CASSPRGRDKLFF. The full variable domain, completed using reference TRBV18 and TRBJ1-4, is NAGVMQNPRHLVRRRGQEARLRCSPMKGHSHVYWYRQLPEEGLKFMVYLQKENIIDESGMPKERFSAEFPKEGPSILRIQQVVRGDSAAYFCASSPRGRDKLFFGSGTQLSVL.